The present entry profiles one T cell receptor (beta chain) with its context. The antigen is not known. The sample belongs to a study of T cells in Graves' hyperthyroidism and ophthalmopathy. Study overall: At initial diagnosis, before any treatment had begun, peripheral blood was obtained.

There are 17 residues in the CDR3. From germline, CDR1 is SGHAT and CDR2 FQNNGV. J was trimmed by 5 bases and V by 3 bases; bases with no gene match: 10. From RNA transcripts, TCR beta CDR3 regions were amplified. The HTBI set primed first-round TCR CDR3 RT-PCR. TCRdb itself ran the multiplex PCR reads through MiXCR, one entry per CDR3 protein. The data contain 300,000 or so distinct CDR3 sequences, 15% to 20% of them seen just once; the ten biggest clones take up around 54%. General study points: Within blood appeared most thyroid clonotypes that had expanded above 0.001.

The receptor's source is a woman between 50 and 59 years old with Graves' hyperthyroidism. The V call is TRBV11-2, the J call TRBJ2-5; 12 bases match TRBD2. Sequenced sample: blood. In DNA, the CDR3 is TGTGCCAGCAGCTTGGGGACTAGCGGGTTTTCGGGGGAGACCCAGTACTTC. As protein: CASSLGTSGFSGETQYF.